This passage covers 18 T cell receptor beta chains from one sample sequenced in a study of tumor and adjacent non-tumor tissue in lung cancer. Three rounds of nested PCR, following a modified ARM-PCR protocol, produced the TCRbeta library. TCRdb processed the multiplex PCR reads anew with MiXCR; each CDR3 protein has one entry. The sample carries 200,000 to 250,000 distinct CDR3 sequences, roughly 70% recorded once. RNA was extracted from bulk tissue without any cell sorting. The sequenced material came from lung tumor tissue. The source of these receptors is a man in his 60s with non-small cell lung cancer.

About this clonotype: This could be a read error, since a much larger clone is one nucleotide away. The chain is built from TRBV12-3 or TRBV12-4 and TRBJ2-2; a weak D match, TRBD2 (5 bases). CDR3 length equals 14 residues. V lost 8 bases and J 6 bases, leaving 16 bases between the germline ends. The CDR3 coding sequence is TGTGCCAGCGGTTCAAGGAGAGGGTCCGGGGAGCTGTTTTTT. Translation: CASGSRRGSGELFF.

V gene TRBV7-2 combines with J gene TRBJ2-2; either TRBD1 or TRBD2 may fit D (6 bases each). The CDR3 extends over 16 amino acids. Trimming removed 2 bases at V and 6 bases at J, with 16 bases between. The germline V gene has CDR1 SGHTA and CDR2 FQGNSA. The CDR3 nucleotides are TGTGCCAGCAGCTTAATCCCGGGGGCGACGGCCGGGGAGCTGTTTTTT. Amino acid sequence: CASSLIPGATAGELFF.

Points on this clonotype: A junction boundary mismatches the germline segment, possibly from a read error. CDR3 region: CASSSSGGFCRNEQFF. The CDR3 nucleotides are TGCGCCAGCAGCTCTAGCGGGGGGTTTTGTCGGAATGAGCAGTTCTTC. The J gene is TRBJ2-1, the V gene TRBV11-2, with TRBD2 matching 11 bases. The CDR3 extends over 16 amino acids. Germline assignment: CDR1 SGHAT and CDR2 FQNNGV.

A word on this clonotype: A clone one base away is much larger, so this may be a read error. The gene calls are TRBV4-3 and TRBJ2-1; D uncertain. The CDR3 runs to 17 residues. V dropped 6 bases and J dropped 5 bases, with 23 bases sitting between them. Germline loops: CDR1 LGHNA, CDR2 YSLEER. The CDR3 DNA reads TGCGCCAGCAGGCCCAGCCCAGTGGGAAATAAAAACAATGAGCAGTTCTTC. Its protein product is CASRPSPVGNKNNEQFF.

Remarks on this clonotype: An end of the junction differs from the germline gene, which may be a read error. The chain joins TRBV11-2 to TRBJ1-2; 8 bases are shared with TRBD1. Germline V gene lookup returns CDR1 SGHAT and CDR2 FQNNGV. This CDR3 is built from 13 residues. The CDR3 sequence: CANSLRQGHGYTF. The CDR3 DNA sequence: TGTGCCAACAGCCTTAGACAGGGGCATGGCTACACCTTC.

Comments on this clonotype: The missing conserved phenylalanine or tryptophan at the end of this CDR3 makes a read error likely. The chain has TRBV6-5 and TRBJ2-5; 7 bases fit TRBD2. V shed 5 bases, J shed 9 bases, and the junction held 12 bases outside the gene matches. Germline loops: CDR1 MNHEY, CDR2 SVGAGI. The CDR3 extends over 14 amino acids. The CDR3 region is CASSDTGAAGAQYI. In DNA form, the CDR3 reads TGTGCCAGCAGTGATACCGGCGCCGCGGGGGCCCAGTACATC.

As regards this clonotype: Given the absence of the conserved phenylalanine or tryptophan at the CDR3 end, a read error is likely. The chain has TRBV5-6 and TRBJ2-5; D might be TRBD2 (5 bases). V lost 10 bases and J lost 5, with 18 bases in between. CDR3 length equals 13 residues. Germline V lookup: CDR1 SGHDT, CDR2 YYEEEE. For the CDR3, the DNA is TGTGCCGGCTCCATCCGGGGTACGGAGACCCAGTACTTA. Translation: CAGSIRGTETQYL.

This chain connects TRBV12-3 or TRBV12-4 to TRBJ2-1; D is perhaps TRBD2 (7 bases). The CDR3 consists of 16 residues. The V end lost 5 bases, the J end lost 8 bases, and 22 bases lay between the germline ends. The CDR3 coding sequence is TGTGCCAGCAGTACAAGGCGAGCGGCGGGGGCCGATGAGCAGTTCTTC. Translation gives CASSTRRAAGADEQFF.

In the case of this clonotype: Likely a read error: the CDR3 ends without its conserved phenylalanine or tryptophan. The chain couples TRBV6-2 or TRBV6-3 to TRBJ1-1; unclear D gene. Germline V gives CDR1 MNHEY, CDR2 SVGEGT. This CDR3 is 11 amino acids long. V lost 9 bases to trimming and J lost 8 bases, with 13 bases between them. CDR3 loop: CASSRAFEAFL. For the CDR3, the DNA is TGTGCCAGTTCACGGGCTTTCGAAGCTTTCCTT.

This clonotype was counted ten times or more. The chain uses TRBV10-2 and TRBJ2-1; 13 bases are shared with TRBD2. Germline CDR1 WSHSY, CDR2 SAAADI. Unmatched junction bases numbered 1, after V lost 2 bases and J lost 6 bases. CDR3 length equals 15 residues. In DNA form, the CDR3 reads TGCGCCAGCAGTGAGGGACTAGCGGGAGTCAATGAGCAGTTCTTC. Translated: CASSEGLAGVNEQFF.

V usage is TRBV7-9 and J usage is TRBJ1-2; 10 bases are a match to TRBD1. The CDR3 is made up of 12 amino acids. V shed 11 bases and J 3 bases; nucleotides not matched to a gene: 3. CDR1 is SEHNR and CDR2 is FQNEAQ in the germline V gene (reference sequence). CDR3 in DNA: TGTGCCGGACAGGGGGGAGACTATGGCTACACCTTC. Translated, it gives CAGQGGDYGYTF.

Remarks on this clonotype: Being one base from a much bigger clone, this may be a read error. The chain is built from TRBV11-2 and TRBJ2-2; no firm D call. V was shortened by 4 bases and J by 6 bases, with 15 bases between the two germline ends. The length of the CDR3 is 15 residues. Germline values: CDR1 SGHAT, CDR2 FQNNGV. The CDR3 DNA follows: TGTGCCAGCAGCTCAGTGGGTATAAACTCCGGGGAGCTGTTTTTT. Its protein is CASSSVGINSGELFF.

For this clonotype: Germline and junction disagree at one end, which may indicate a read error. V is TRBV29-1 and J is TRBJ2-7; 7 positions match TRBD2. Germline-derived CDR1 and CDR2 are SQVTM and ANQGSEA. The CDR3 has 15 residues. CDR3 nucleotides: TGCAGCGTTGAAGATCGGGATCGGGGGGAAGGAGAGCACTACTTC. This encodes CSVEDRDRGEGEHYF.

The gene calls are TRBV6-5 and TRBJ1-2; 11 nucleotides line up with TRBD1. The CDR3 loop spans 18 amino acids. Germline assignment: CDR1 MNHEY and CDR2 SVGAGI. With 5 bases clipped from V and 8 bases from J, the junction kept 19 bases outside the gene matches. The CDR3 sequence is CASSPYTTSQDRGLGYTF. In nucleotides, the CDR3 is TGTGCCAGCAGTCCCTACACGACCTCACAGGACAGGGGGCTAGGCTACACCTTC.

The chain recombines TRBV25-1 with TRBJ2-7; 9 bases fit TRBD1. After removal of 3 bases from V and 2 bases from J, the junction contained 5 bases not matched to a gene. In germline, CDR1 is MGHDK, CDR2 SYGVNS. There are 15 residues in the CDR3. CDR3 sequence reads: CASSDVGQGAYEQYF. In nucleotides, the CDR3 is TGTGCCAGCAGTGACGTGGGACAGGGTGCCTACGAGCAGTACTTC.

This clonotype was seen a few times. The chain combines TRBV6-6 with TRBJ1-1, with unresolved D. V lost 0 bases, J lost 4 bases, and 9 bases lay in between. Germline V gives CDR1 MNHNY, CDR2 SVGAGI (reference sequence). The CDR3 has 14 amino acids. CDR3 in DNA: TGTGCCAGCAGTTACTCGAAGAGTTCCACTGAAGCTTTCTTT. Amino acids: CASSYSKSSTEAFF.

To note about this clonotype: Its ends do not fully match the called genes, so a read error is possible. In DNA, the CDR3 is TGTGCAAGCACCACACGGGTGGGTGCGAACACTGAAGCTTTCTTT. Translating it yields CASTTRVGANTEAFF. The chain links TRBV11-3 to TRBJ1-1; D remains ambiguous. The CDR3 has 15 residues. Germline V gene data show CDR1 as SGHNT and CDR2 as YENEEA.

The CDR3: CASSMDSASYEYYF. The CDR3 DNA follows: TGTGCCAGCAGCATGGACAGTGCATCCTACGAGTATTACTTC. The V and J genes are TRBV11-1 and TRBJ2-7; tentative D call: TRBD1 (6 bases). CDR1 and CDR2 (germline): SGHAT, FQDESV (reference sequence). This CDR3 is 14 amino acids long. V was cut by 5 bases and J by 13 bases, with 24 bases left in between.